These 27 T cell receptor beta chains came from one sample sequenced in a study of regulatory T cells in long-lasting Graves disease. According to the study, TCR beta libraries were built with iRepertoire HTBI primers and CDR3-region Arm-PCR. TCRdb called the multiplex PCR reads again in MiXCR, with one record for every CDR3 protein. The sample shows roughly 450,000 distinct CDR3 sequences, 22% of them seen only once. Time point: persistent/refractory GD, antithyroid drugs over 5 years with positive TRAb. Generation of the TCR library employed RNA extracted from PBMCs. Specimen: peripheral blood mononuclear cells (PBMCs), collected when the disease was refractory, from a patient treated with antithyroid drugs. The receptors stem from a female donor with Graves disease.

This clonotype was picked up many times. The chain uses TRBV28 and TRBJ1-2, with no clear D. The V end was cut by 3 bases, the J end by 4 bases, with 6 bases between. The CDR3 runs 12 residues. Germline V gene sequence: CDR1 MDHEN, CDR2 SYDVKM. CDR3 coding DNA: TGTGCCAGCAGTTTCGCAGGCTATGGCTACACCTTC. Protein: CASSFAGYGYTF.

This clonotype turned up a few times. The chain links TRBV6-1 to TRBJ2-7, with D tentatively TRBD1 (5 bases). V lost 7 bases to trimming and J lost 0 bases, with 16 bases between them. There are 15 residues in the CDR3. Looked up from germline, CDR1 is MNHNS and CDR2 is SASEGT. This chain's CDR3 is CASTRTHRSSYEQYF. CDR3 DNA sequence: TGTGCCAGCACTCGAACCCACAGGAGCTCCTACGAGCAGTACTTC.

The V and J genes are TRBV30 and TRBJ1-5, with 8 bases matching TRBD1. CDR3 length equals 15 residues. In germline, CDR1 is GTSNPN, CDR2 SVGIG (reference sequence). Losses at the gene ends were 3 bases for V and 0 bases for J; bases not matched to a gene: 4. The CDR3 DNA reads as TGTGCCTGGAGGGGACAGGTAATTAGCAATCAGCCCCAGCATTTT. Encoded protein: CAWRGQVISNQPQHF.

This clonotype was counted a few times. The chain is built from TRBV10-3 and TRBJ1-5; D is undetermined. In germline, CDR1 is ENHRY, CDR2 SYGVKD. The V end was cut by 0 bases, the J end by 3 bases, with 12 bases between. This CDR3 spans 16 amino acids. This CDR3 is CAISESIGGYNQPQHF. In DNA form, the CDR3 reads TGTGCCATCAGTGAGTCCATCGGCGGATACAATCAGCCCCAGCATTTT.

This clonotype showed up just a few times. V usage is TRBV6-5 and J usage is TRBJ2-5; 8 bases match TRBD2. The CDR3 loop spans 15 amino acids. Germline values: CDR1 MNHEY, CDR2 SVGAGI. The V and J ends lost 0 bases and 9 bases, in that order; junction bases with no gene match: 9. CDR3 sequence reads: CASSYSSSSGASQYF. The CDR3 DNA sequence: TGTGCCAGCAGTTACTCGTCCAGTAGCGGGGCGTCCCAGTACTTC.

This clonotype was counted ten times or more. CDR3 sequence (DNA): TGTGCCAGCAGTCCTTCTGTGACAGGATTCTACAACGAGCAGTACTTC. Translation: CASSPSVTGFYNEQYF. J is TRBJ2-7 and V is TRBV28; TRBD1 might be the D (6 bases). V dropped 5 bases and J dropped 5 bases, with 22 bases sitting between them. This CDR3 region has 16 residues. Germline V gene data show CDR1 as MDHEN and CDR2 as SYDVKM. Based on the CDR3 plus reference TRBV28 and TRBJ2-7, the full variable domain is DVKVTQSSRYLVKRTGEKVFLECVQDMDHENMFWYRQDPGLGLRLIYFSYDVKMKEKGDIPEGYSVSREKKERFSLILESASTNQTSMYLCASSPSVTGFYNEQYFGPGTRLTVT.

This clonotype was seen at least ten times. The J gene is TRBJ2-7, the V gene TRBV28; D not resolved. CDR1 and CDR2 (germline): MDHEN, SYDVKM. V was cut by 5 bases and J by 3 bases, with 11 bases left in between. This CDR3 region has 13 residues. In DNA form, the CDR3 reads TGTGCCAGCAGTCCGCCCGACCTCTACGAGCAGTACTTC. Its protein is CASSPPDLYEQYF.

This clonotype was detected ten times or more. The chain has TRBV10-3 and TRBJ1-6, with TRBD1 as a possible D gene (5 bases). From germline, CDR1 is ENHRY and CDR2 SYGVKD. V lost 4 bases and J lost 8, with 9 bases in between. The CDR3 runs 13 residues. In DNA form, the CDR3 reads TGTGCCATCAGTGGGGACGGGGATTCACCCCTCCACTTT. Protein: CAISGDGDSPLHF.

This clonotype has more than one count but fewer than ten. This sequence joins TRBV28 and TRBJ2-2; tentatively, D is TRBD2 (7 bases). The V gene's germline CDR1 is MDHEN and CDR2 SYDVKM. V lost 4 bases to trimming and J lost 7 bases, with 16 bases between them. The CDR3 is 15 amino acids. The CDR3 DNA is TGTGCCAGCAGTTCAGAGGGGGGGCTGGTCGGGGAGCTGTTTTTT. Translated: CASSSEGGLVGELFF.

This clonotype was detected many times. The J gene is TRBJ2-5, the V gene TRBV11-3; 8 bases match TRBD1. The junction had 9 bases not matched to a gene; V was cut back by 4 bases and J by 5 bases. Germline V lookup: CDR1 SGHNT, CDR2 YENEEA. The CDR3 covers 15 residues. The CDR3 protein is CASSSDRGGGETQYF. In nucleotides, the CDR3 is TGTGCCAGCAGCTCCGACAGGGGTGGAGGGGAGACCCAGTACTTC.

J is TRBJ1-2 and V is TRBV4-3; the D gene is possibly TRBD1 (6 bases). Trimming cost V 0 bases and J 2 bases, with 16 bases left between them. Germline lookup yields CDR1 LGHNA and CDR2 YSLEER. The CDR3 sequence is 17 residues long. This chain's CDR3 is CASSQDRGVGLNYGYTF. The CDR3 coding sequence is TGCGCCAGCAGCCAAGATAGGGGGGTCGGACTCAACTATGGCTACACCTTC.

The chain uses TRBV11-2 and TRBJ2-5; maybe TRBD1 (6 bases). This CDR3 is built from 13 residues. The germline CDR1 and CDR2 sequences are SGHAT and FQNNGV. Trimming shortened V by 7 bases and J by 5 bases, and 14 bases separated the two germline ends. The CDR3 DNA follows: TGTGCCAGCACCTCAGGGGCCCCGGAGACCCAGTACTTC. Amino acids: CASTSGAPETQYF.

As for this clonotype: A much larger clone is a single base away; this may be a read error. This chain connects TRBV7-3 to TRBJ1-1, with 7 positions matching TRBD1. Looked up from germline, CDR1 is SGHTA and CDR2 is FQGTGA. Germline trimming cut 8 bases from V and 9 bases from J; bases unmatched to any gene: 12. This CDR3 spans 13 amino acids. Here the CDR3 DNA reads TGTGCCAGCGGCCAGACAGGGCCTTCGAAAGCTTTCTTT. This codes for CASGQTGPSKAFF.

The genes are TRBV7-6 and TRBJ2-6, with 9 positions matching TRBD1. V was clipped by 7 bases and J by 0 bases; unmatched bases: 4. The CDR3 has 16 residues. Germline-derived CDR1 and CDR2 are SGHVS and FNYEAQ. CDR3 in amino acids: CASTPTGGSGANVLTF. The CDR3 DNA follows: TGTGCCAGCACCCCGACAGGGGGCTCTGGGGCCAACGTCCTGACTTTC.

This clonotype was seen a handful of times. The J gene is TRBJ1-5, the V gene TRBV19; D not certain. Germline V gene lookup returns CDR1 LNHDA and CDR2 SQIVND (reference sequence). With 6 bases removed from V and 1 base from J, the gap between germline ends came to 16 bases. The CDR3 is 16 residues long. CDR3 sequence reads: CASSPMVLDSNQPQHF. CDR3 bases: TGTGCCAGTAGCCCTATGGTACTGGACAGCAATCAGCCCCAGCATTTT.

The sample holds many counts of this clonotype. The chain has TRBV5-1 and TRBJ1-1; D is undetermined. The germline V gene encodes CDR1 SGHRS and CDR2 YFSETQ. The CDR3 covers 15 residues. Trimming pared 1 base from V and 1 base from J, leaving 11 bases between. CDR3 sequence reads: CASSLTSIQNTEAFF. The CDR3 coding sequence is TGCGCCAGCAGCTTGACTTCTATCCAGAACACTGAAGCTTTCTTT.

This clonotype appeared many times. V and J are TRBV28 and TRBJ2-4; TRBD1 matches 8 bases. This CDR3 is 14 amino acids long. V gave up 6 bases and J gave up 8 bases; unmatched junction bases: 9. Germline V gene lookup returns CDR1 MDHEN and CDR2 SYDVKM. CDR3: CASSPRDRLDIQYF. CDR3 DNA: TGTGCCAGCAGCCCCCGGGACAGGTTGGACATTCAGTACTTC.

This clonotype was seen a handful of times. The chain links TRBV20-1 to TRBJ1-5; weak D call: TRBD1 (6 bases). CDR1 is DFQATT and CDR2 is SNEGSKA in the germline V gene (reference sequence). V was shortened by 2 bases and J by 5 bases, with 13 bases between the two germline ends. The CDR3 spans 14 residues. The CDR3 coding sequence is TGCAGTGCTAGACGTCCAGGGGTTGATCAGCCCCAGCATTTT. Its protein product is CSARRPGVDQPQHF.

This chain links TRBV6-1 with TRBJ1-1; D is ambiguous. CDR1 is MNHNS and CDR2 is SASEGT in the germline V gene. This CDR3 is 14 amino acids long. Trimming shortened V by 7 bases and J by 7 bases, and 19 bases separated the two germline ends. The CDR3, as DNA: TGTGCCAGCAAGGACTTACGGATGGGCCGTGAAGCTTTCTTT. It specifies CASKDLRMGREAFF.

Comments on this clonotype: This sequence may be a read error, since a much larger clone differs from it by one base. This chain joins TRBV6-1 and TRBJ1-1; D gene ambiguous. The CDR3 loop spans 16 amino acids. CDR1 is MNHNS and CDR2 is SASEGT in the germline V gene. The CDR3, as DNA: TGTGCCAGGTTTTCCCCCTTGGCGCGAGGGAACACTGAAGCTCTCTTT. This encodes CARFSPLARGNTEALF.

This clonotype was counted ten times or more. V and J are TRBV6-1 and TRBJ1-5; D uncertain. The CDR3 loop spans 13 amino acids. The V gene's germline CDR1 is MNHNS and CDR2 SASEGT. Trimming stripped 10 bases from V and 3 bases from J, with 13 bases between. The CDR3 reads CATTVGINQPQHF. CDR3 nucleotides: TGTGCCACCACGGTGGGGATCAATCAGCCCCAGCATTTT.

The chain has TRBV25-1 and TRBJ1-1, with 7 bases fitting TRBD1. Germline values: CDR1 MGHDK, CDR2 SYGVNS. The ends lost 0 bases at V and 1 base at J; junction bases unmatched: 2. There are 15 residues in the CDR3. DNA for the CDR3: TGTGCCAGCAGTGAATATGCAGGGGGGAACACTGAAGCTTTCTTT. It is translated as CASSEYAGGNTEAFF.

This clonotype was seen more than once but under ten times. The chain is built from TRBV20-1 and TRBJ2-7; D unresolved. V lost 6 bases and J lost 9, with 30 bases in between. The CDR3 covers 16 residues. Per the germline V gene, CDR1 is DFQATT and CDR2 is SNEGSKA (reference sequence). CDR3 DNA: TGCAGTGCGACGGCACGAGTTTCGACGGCGTCTGGGCGGCAGTACTTC. It yields the protein CSATARVSTASGRQYF.

The sample holds many counts of this clonotype. This chain uses TRBV24-1 with TRBJ1-2, with TRBD1 as a possible D gene (5 bases). Germline V CDR1 and CDR2: KGHDR, SFDVKD. V was trimmed by 5 bases and J by 6 bases, leaving 9 bases between them. This CDR3 spans 12 amino acids. CDR3: CATSVRGDGYTF. The CDR3 DNA follows: TGTGCCACCAGTGTAAGGGGCGATGGCTACACCTTC.

This clonotype was detected only once. Since a much larger clone is just one base distant, this may be a read error. J is TRBJ1-2 and V is TRBV5-1; D call uncertain. Germline CDR1 is SGHRS and CDR2 is YFSETQ. The CDR3 sequence is 13 residues long. Deletions cut 6 bases from V and 4 bases from J, with 13 bases between. This chain's CDR3 is CASTRGSSYGYTF. The CDR3 DNA reads as TGCGCCAGCACCCGAGGATCTAGCTATGGCTACACCTTC.

The chain recombines TRBV7-2 with TRBJ2-1, with D perhaps TRBD2 (6 bases). The germline V and J ends were trimmed by 2 bases and 12 bases, with 14 bases remaining between them. The CDR3 has 13 residues. Germline V gene sequence: CDR1 SGHTA, CDR2 FQGNSA. The CDR3 DNA sequence: TGTGCCAGCAGCTTAAGGCCCCTCGGGGGGCAGTTCTTC. As protein: CASSLRPLGGQFF.

The chain carries TRBV20-1 and TRBJ2-5; 7 nucleotides match TRBD2. This CDR3 region has 15 residues. The germline V gene has CDR1 DFQATT and CDR2 SNEGSKA (reference sequence). V lost 6 bases and J lost 2; bases outside the gene matches: 12. For the CDR3, the DNA is TGCAGTGCCCCCCAGGGAGGGGTAAGACAAGAGACCCAGTACTTC. Its translation is CSAPQGGVRQETQYF.